These 26 T cell receptor beta chains were sequenced from one sample in a study of cytomegalovirus exposure and HLA in healthy donors (dated by TCRdb to 2016 to 2017). Libraries were prepared through the immunoSEQ multiplex PCR assay. For the multiplex PCR, a mixture combining 60 forward primers for TCR Vbeta segments and 13 reverse primers for TCR Jbeta segments was used. TCRdb stores this immuneACCESS table with in-frame sequences only. Part of the clones is absent; in the studies checked, under half of the shortfall reflects unresolved V genes, and no reason is known for the rest. The table for this sample lists under 130,000 clones; more than 60% of them were counted only once. The top ten hold approximately 2% of the sample. Sequenced input: PBMCs. The receptors were gathered from a young man in good health and CMV-seronegative.

The chain uses TRBV6-6 and TRBJ1-5; D may be TRBD1 (5 bases). Trimming pared 2 bases from V and 7 bases from J, leaving 9 bases between. CDR3 length equals 13 residues. CDR1 MNHNY and CDR2 SVGAGI come from the germline V gene (reference sequence). CDR3 residues: CASSYGGRQPQHF. The CDR3 nucleotides read TGTGCCAGCAGTTACGGGGGGAGGCAGCCCCAGCATTTT.

The chain couples TRBV7-8 to TRBJ2-1; D uncertain. The length of the CDR3 is 12 residues. Germline CDR1 reads SGHVS; CDR2 reads FQNEAQ. The ends were cut back, 4 bases at V and 10 bases at J, with 11 bases in the middle. CDR3 region: CASSSTFGEQFF. CDR3 in DNA: TGTGCCAGCAGCTCAACGTTCGGGGAGCAGTTCTTC.

Only one count was recorded for this clone. This chain links TRBV6-5 with TRBJ2-5, with TRBD2 matching over 8 bases. V shed 2 bases, J shed 5 bases, and the junction held 4 bases outside the gene matches. The germline V gene encodes CDR1 MNHEY and CDR2 SVGAGI. This CDR3 has 14 residues. Here the CDR3 reads CASSYQAGEETQYF. The CDR3 DNA reads as TGTGCCAGCAGTTACCAAGCGGGGGAGGAGACCCAGTACTTC.

This chain joins TRBV5-8 and TRBJ2-3; 12 positions match TRBD2. CDR3 length equals 17 residues. Germline assignment: CDR1 SGHTS and CDR2 YDEGEE. V shed 0 bases and J 5 bases; nucleotides not matched to a gene: 7. The CDR3 DNA reads as TGTGCCAGCAGCTTGGGAACTAGCGGGGGGCAGGGAGATACGCAGTATTTT. Translation: CASSLGTSGGQGDTQYF.

The rearrangement joins TRBV19 to TRBJ1-5; D is perhaps TRBD1 (5 bases). The CDR3 loop spans 17 amino acids. Germline V CDR1 and CDR2: LNHDA, SQIVND (reference sequence). The ends were cut back, 3 bases at V and 6 bases at J, with 21 bases in the middle. In DNA form, the CDR3 reads TGTGCCAGTAGTATGATTGGGGGAGGGTTCCGCAGTCAGCCCCAGCATTTT. Protein sequence: CASSMIGGGFRSQPQHF. Together with reference TRBV19 and TRBJ1-5, the CDR3 gives the full variable domain: DGGITQSPKYLFRKEGQNVTLSCEQNLNHDAMYWYRQDPGQGLRLIYYSQIVNDFQKGDIAEGYSVSREKKESFPLTVTSAQKNPTAFYLCASSMIGGGFRSQPQHFGDGTRLSIL.

V gene TRBV28 combines with J gene TRBJ2-3; TRBD1 is a possible D gene (5 bases). V shed 8 bases and J shed 4 bases, with 13 bases lying between them. CDR3 length equals 13 residues. CDR1 and CDR2 from the germline V gene are MDHEN and SYDVKM. This CDR3 is CASRQGTADTQYF. The CDR3, as DNA: TGTGCCAGCCGTCAGGGAACGGCAGATACGCAGTATTTT. Variable domain in full (rest from reference TRBV28 and TRBJ2-3): DVKVTQSSRYLVKRTGEKVFLECVQDMDHENMFWYRQDPGLGLRLIYFSYDVKMKEKGDIPEGYSVSREKKERFSLILESASTNQTSMYLCASRQGTADTQYFGPGTRLTVL.

The rearrangement links TRBV5-6 to TRBJ2-7; perhaps TRBD1 as D (6 bases). V shed 4 bases and J shed 2 bases, with 16 bases lying between them. Germline V gene sequence: CDR1 SGHDT, CDR2 YYEEEE. This CDR3 has 15 residues. CDR3 DNA sequence: TGTGCCAGCAGCAGTCTGTACCGGGACACCTACGAGCAGTACTTC. Encoded protein: CASSSLYRDTYEQYF.

The rearrangement uses TRBV7-2 and TRBJ2-1; a weak D match, TRBD2 (5 bases). V lost 2 bases and J lost 7, with 15 bases in between. The CDR3 extends over 15 amino acids. The V gene's germline CDR1 is SGHTA and CDR2 FQGNSA. The CDR3 is CASSLIPGVLNEQFF. CDR3 nucleotide sequence: TGTGCCAGCAGCTTAATCCCCGGGGTCCTAAATGAGCAGTTCTTC.

The chain links TRBV6-6 to TRBJ2-7, with TRBD1 as a possible D gene (6 bases). The CDR3 consists of 16 residues. The germline V gene encodes CDR1 MNHNY and CDR2 SVGAGI (reference sequence). The germline V and J ends were trimmed by 5 bases and 2 bases, with 19 bases remaining between them. CDR3 nucleotides: TGTGCCAGCAGTCCAACCGGACAGCCTGCGGCCTACGAGCAGTACTTC. Its protein is CASSPTGQPAAYEQYF.

The chain links TRBV4-3 to TRBJ2-1; 9 nucleotides match TRBD2. From germline, CDR1 is LGHNA and CDR2 YSLEER. The CDR3 is 15 amino acids. J lost 4 bases, V lost 4 bases, and 5 bases had no gene match. CDR3 region: CASSPRTSVYNEQFF. DNA for the CDR3: TGCGCCAGCAGCCCGCGGACTAGCGTTTACAATGAGCAGTTCTTC.

This rearrangement joins TRBV6-6 to TRBJ2-7, with 12 positions matching TRBD1. Germline loops: CDR1 MNHNY, CDR2 SVGAGI (reference sequence). This CDR3 spans 15 amino acids. The V gene end was trimmed by 0 bases and the J gene end by 4 bases; junction bases not matched to a gene: 1. DNA for the CDR3: TGTGCCAGCAGTTACTCGGGACAGGGGGCATACGAGCAGTACTTC. This sequence encodes CASSYSGQGAYEQYF.

The rearrangement joins TRBV7-9 to TRBJ1-6; 7 nucleotides line up with TRBD1. The germline V gene encodes CDR1 SEHNR and CDR2 FQNEAQ (reference sequence). The CDR3 contains 16 residues. After removal of 0 bases from V and 7 bases from J, the junction contained 6 bases not matched to a gene. The CDR3 here is CASSLAPGDRNSPLHF. The CDR3 coding sequence is TGTGCCAGCAGCTTAGCCCCAGGGGACAGAAATTCACCCCTCCACTTT.

V gene TRBV28 combines with J gene TRBJ1-5, with a possible D match to TRBD1 (6 bases). Per the germline V gene, CDR1 is MDHEN and CDR2 is SYDVKM. V was trimmed by 4 bases and J by 5 bases, leaving 12 bases between them. This CDR3 contains 14 residues. The CDR3 nucleotides are TGTGCCAGCAGTTCCACAGGGACCTATCAGCCCCAGCATTTT. Its protein product is CASSSTGTYQPQHF.

V gene TRBV28 combines with J gene TRBJ2-1, with TRBD2 as a possible D gene (5 bases). The CDR3 has 14 amino acids. In germline, CDR1 is MDHEN, CDR2 SYDVKM. V dropped 10 bases and J dropped 4 bases, with 17 bases sitting between them. The CDR3 nucleotides are TGTGCCACCGACACGAGGGCTAGTTACAATGAGCAGTTCTTC. It is translated as CATDTRASYNEQFF.

Comments on this clone: Other DNA sequences in this specimen translate into the identical CDR3. The V gene is TRBV7-2, the J gene TRBJ2-3; possibly TRBD2 for D (5 bases). CDR3 length: 15 residues. The V gene's germline CDR1 is SGHTA and CDR2 FQGNSA. The ends were cut back, 4 bases at V and 0 bases at J, with 11 bases in the middle. In DNA form, the CDR3 reads TGTGCCAGCAGCTCCGGACTCCTTAGCACAGATACGCAGTATTTT. This codes for CASSSGLLSTDTQYF.

This chain connects TRBV20-1 to TRBJ2-3, with D hard to call. Deletions cut 6 bases from V and 1 base from J, with 5 bases between. The CDR3 extends over 11 amino acids. The germline gives CDR1 DFQATT, CDR2 SNEGSKA (reference sequence). CDR3 in amino acids: CSARGTDTQYF. The DNA of the CDR3 is TGCAGTGCGCGAGGCACAGATACGCAGTATTTT.

This clone was counted a few times. The CDR3: CSVNQGGTGELFF. In nucleotides, the CDR3 is TGCAGCGTAAACCAGGGAGGGACCGGGGAGCTGTTTTTT. V gene TRBV29-1 combines with J gene TRBJ2-2; 7 nucleotides align to TRBD2. The germline V gene encodes CDR1 SQVTM and CDR2 ANQGSEA. CDR3 size: 13 residues. Trimming removed 6 bases from V and 5 bases from J; junction bases left unmatched: 6.

This clone occurred a few times. The chain couples TRBV10-3 to TRBJ2-3; 12 bases agree with TRBD2. Germline V gene lookup returns CDR1 ENHRY and CDR2 SYGVKD. With 6 bases clipped from V and 6 bases from J, the junction kept 10 bases outside the gene matches. This CDR3 has 16 amino acids. The CDR3 here is CAIRARTSGNYDTQYF. DNA for the CDR3: TGTGCCATCAGGGCTAGGACTAGCGGGAACTATGATACGCAGTATTTT.

The rearrangement joins TRBV5-1 to TRBJ2-2; 8 nucleotides match TRBD2. The germline gives CDR1 SGHRS, CDR2 YFSETQ. This CDR3 comprises 16 residues. Trimming took 4 bases from V and 3 from J; bases not matched to a gene: 8. The CDR3 sequence: CASSPTSGGDTGELFF. Written as DNA, the CDR3 is TGCGCCAGCAGCCCTACCAGCGGGGGAGACACCGGGGAGCTGTTTTTT.

The table lists this clone with a count of one. The chain combines TRBV28 with TRBJ1-5; no clear D. Trimming stripped 1 base from V and 2 bases from J, with 9 bases between. Looked up from germline, CDR1 is MDHEN and CDR2 is SYDVKM. The CDR3 is 15 amino acids. The CDR3 DNA reads as TGTGCCAGCAGTTTATCCGAGCGGGGCAATCAGCCCCAGCATTTT. Its protein is CASSLSERGNQPQHF.

The V and J genes are TRBV9 and TRBJ2-1, with 14 bases matching TRBD2. The V gene's germline CDR1 is SGDLS and CDR2 YYNGEE. The CDR3 is 15 residues long. V shed 3 bases and J 9 bases; nucleotides not matched to a gene: 5. This chain's CDR3 is CASSARTSGRFEQFF. The CDR3 DNA is TGTGCCAGCAGCGCAAGGACTAGCGGGAGGTTTGAGCAGTTCTTC.

J is TRBJ2-7 and V is TRBV29-1; TRBD1 agrees at 7 bases. CDR1 and CDR2 (germline): SQVTM, ANQGSEA. This CDR3 comprises 14 residues. The J segment lost 7 bases and the V segment lost 6 bases, leaving 15 bases of the junction unmatched. The CDR3 is CSVRDSGTVKEQYF. The CDR3 DNA reads TGCAGCGTACGCGATTCCGGGACAGTTAAGGAGCAGTACTTC.

The chain joins TRBV10-1 to TRBJ2-5; D gene unclear. Germline V gives CDR1 WNHNN, CDR2 SYGVQD (reference sequence). V dropped 2 bases and J dropped 2 bases, with 6 bases sitting between them. This CDR3 has 13 amino acids. Here the CDR3 reads CASSEALQETQYF. CDR3 nucleotide sequence: TGCGCCAGCAGTGAGGCGTTGCAAGAGACCCAGTACTTC.

Regarding this clone: Other nucleotide sequences from this sample produce the same CDR3. The J gene is TRBJ2-7, the V gene TRBV5-4, with D unresolved. V lost 0 bases and J lost 0, with 10 bases in between. Germline V gene data show CDR1 as SGHNT and CDR2 as YYREEE (reference sequence). There are 15 residues in the CDR3. CDR3 region: CASSLEPVSSYEQYF. The CDR3 DNA follows: TGTGCCAGCAGCTTGGAACCGGTTAGCTCCTACGAGCAGTACTTC.

This clone was observed a handful of times. This rearrangement joins TRBV12-5 to TRBJ2-1; TRBD1 is a possible D gene (9 bases). CDR3 length: 18 residues. Trimming removed 5 bases at V and 7 bases at J, with 27 bases between. Germline V gene sequence: CDR1 LGHNT, CDR2 FRNRAP. CDR3 loop: CASGPQKGQGLGGNEQFF. The DNA of the CDR3 is TGTGCTAGTGGTCCTCAAAAGGGACAGGGACTAGGGGGTAATGAGCAGTTCTTC. The entire variable domain, with the rest obtained from reference TRBV12-5 and TRBJ2-1, is as follows: DARVTQTPRHKVTEMGQEVTMRCQPILGHNTVFWYRQTMMQGLELLAYFRNRAPLDDSGMPKDRFSAEMPDATLATLKIQPSEPRDSAVYFCASGPQKGQGLGGNEQFFGPGTRLTVL.

The chain is built from TRBV5-6 and TRBJ1-2, with 8 bases lining up with TRBD1. The junction had 6 bases not matched to a gene; V was cut back by 2 bases and J by 3 bases. CDR3 size: 15 residues. Looked up from germline, CDR1 is SGHDT and CDR2 is YYEEEE. For the CDR3, the DNA is TGTGCCAGCAGCTTAGGACAGGGAGGTGACTATGGCTACACCTTC. Translated, it gives CASSLGQGGDYGYTF.